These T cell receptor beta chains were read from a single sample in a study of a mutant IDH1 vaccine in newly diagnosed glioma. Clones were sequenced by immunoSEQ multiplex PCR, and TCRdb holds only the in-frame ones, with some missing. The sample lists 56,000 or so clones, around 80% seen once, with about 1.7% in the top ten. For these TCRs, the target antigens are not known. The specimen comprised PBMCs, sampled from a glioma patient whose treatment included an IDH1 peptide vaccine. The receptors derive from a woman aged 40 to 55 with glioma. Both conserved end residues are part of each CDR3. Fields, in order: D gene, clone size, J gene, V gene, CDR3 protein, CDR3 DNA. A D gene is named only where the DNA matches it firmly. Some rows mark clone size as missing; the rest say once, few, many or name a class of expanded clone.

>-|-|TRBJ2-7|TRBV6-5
CASSYREVLGEQYF
TGTGCCAGCAGTTACCGGGAAGTCCTTGGCGAGCAGTACTTC
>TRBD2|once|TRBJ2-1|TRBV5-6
CASSFPAGGPRNEQFF
TGTGCCAGCAGCTTCCCAGCGGGGGGGCCGCGGAATGAGCAGTTCTTC
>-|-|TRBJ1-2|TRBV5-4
CASSEGDGYGYTF
TGTGCCAGCAGCGAAGGGGACGGCTATGGCTACACCTTC
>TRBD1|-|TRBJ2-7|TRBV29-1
CSVRTGLYEQYF
TGCAGCGTTCGGACAGGGCTGTACGAGCAGTACTTC
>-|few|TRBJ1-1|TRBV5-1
CASSTGNTEAFF
TGCGCCAGCAGCACCGGAAACACTGAAGCTTTCTTT
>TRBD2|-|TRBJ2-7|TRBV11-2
CASSLRTSGYEQYF
TGTGCCAGCAGCTTACGGACTAGCGGGTACGAGCAGTACTTC
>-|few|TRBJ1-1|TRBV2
CASSELFGPAFF
TGTGCCAGCAGTGAACTCTTCGGACCAGCTTTCTTT
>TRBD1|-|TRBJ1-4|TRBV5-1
CASSGTGQGFEKLFF
TGCGCCAGCAGCGGGACGGGACAGGGTTTTGAAAAACTGTTTTTT
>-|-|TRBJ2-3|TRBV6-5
CASSYSSPPGTQYF
TGTGCCAGCAGTTACTCGAGTCCCCCGGGTACGCAGTATTTT
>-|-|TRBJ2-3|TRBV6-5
CASSYGGGRTDTQYF
TGTGCCAGCAGTTACGGAGGGGGCCGCACAGATACGCAGTATTTT
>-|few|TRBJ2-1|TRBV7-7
CASSSGGSSYNEQFF
TGTGCTAGCAGCTCAGGGGGGAGCTCCTACAATGAGCAGTTCTTC
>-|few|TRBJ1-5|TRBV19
CASSSQDTLQQPQHF
TGTGCCAGTAGTTCCCAGGACACCCTCCAACAGCCCCAGCATTTT
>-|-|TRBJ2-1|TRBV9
CASSVGGDYEQFF
TGTGCCAGCAGCGTAGGGGGCGATTATGAGCAGTTCTTC
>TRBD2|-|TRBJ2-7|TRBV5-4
CASSAGLEVREQYF
TGTGCCAGCAGCGCGGGACTAGAGGTGAGGGAGCAGTACTTC
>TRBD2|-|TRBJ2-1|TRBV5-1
CASRTSGAPSYNEQFF
TGCGCCAGCAGGACTAGCGGGGCCCCCTCCTACAATGAGCAGTTCTTC
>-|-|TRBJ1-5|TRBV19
CASSMVGVYQPQHF
TGTGCCAGTAGTATGGTAGGGGTCTATCAGCCCCAGCATTTT
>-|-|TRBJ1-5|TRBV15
CATKGSQARNQPQHF
TGTGCCACCAAGGGGTCCCAGGCGCGCAATCAGCCCCAGCATTTT
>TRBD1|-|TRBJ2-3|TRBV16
CASSQLGQGATDTQYF
TGTGCCAGCAGCCAACTGGGACAGGGGGCCACAGATACGCAGTATTTT
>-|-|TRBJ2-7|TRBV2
CASSGTSYEQYF
TGTGCCAGCAGTGGGACGAGCTACGAGCAGTACTTC
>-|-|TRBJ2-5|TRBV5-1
CASSILALETQYF
TGCGCCAGCAGCATCCTAGCGTTGGAGACCCAGTACTTC
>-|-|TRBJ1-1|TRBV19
CASSSEGAGNTEAFF
TGTGCCAGTAGTTCAGAAGGGGCGGGGAACACTGAAGCTTTCTTT
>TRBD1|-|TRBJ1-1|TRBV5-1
CASSLDREPSCF
TGCGCCAGCAGCTTAGACAGGGAACCCAGTTGCTTT
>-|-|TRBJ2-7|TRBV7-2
CASSFGSAAYEQYF
TGTGCCAGCAGCTTCGGGAGCGCTGCCTACGAGCAGTACTTC
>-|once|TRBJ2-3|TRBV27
CASSFPDHQGTDTQYF
TGTGCCAGCAGTTTCCCGGATCACCAAGGCACAGATACGCAGTATTTT
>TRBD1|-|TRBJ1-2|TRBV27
CASNLDRDYGYTF
TGTGCCAGCAACCTGGACAGGGACTATGGCTACACCTTC
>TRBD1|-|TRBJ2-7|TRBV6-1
CASRDRQGAYEQYF
TGTGCCAGCAGGGACCGGCAGGGGGCCTACGAGCAGTACTTC